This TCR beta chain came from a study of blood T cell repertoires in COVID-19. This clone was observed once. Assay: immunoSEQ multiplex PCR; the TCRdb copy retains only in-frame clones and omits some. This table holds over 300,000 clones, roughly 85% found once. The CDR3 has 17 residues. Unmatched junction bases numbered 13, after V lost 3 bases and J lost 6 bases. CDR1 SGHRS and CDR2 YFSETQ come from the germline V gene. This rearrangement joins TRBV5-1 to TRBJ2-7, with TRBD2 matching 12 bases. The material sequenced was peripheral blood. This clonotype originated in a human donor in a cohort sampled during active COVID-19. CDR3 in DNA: TGCGCCAGCAGCTCCTCCCTCCTGACTAGCGGGGGTTCCGAGCAGTACTTC. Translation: CASSSSLLTSGGSEQYF.